The 10 T cell receptor beta chains reported below all come from one sample, sequenced in a study of Graves' ophthalmopathy and Graves' hyperthyroidism. Investigators amplified TCR beta CDR3 regions from RNA transcripts. RT-PCR in the first round used HTBI primers; a second-round multiplex PCR followed. TCRdb reanalysed the multiplex PCR reads using MiXCR and keeps one entry per CDR3 protein. The sample lists a few hundred thousand distinct CDR3 sequences, less than 40% seen once, with about 4% in the top ten. The sample taken for sequencing was peripheral blood or thyroid tissue (not recorded which). The receptors derive from an adult man with Graves' hyperthyroidism.

Regarding this clonotype: A read error is likely, as this CDR3 ends without the conserved phenylalanine or tryptophan. The limits of the CDR3 on the DNA are not certain, so only TCRdb's listed CDR3 is given. The chain joins TRBV7-6 to TRBJ2-5. Germline CDR1 SGHVS, CDR2 FNYEAQ. The CDR3 is made up of 8 amino acids, end residues included. The CDR3 loop reads CASSLATT.

This clonotype came up many times. The gene calls are TRBV10-1 and TRBJ1-4, with D unresolved. The CDR3 is 11 amino acids. V was shortened by 2 bases and J by 8 bases, with 3 bases between the two germline ends. The germline gives CDR1 WNHNN, CDR2 SYGVQD (reference sequence). The DNA for the CDR3 is TGCGCCAGCAGTGAGAGGGAAAAACTGTTTTTT. Its protein is CASSEREKLFF.

This chain links TRBV7-9 with TRBJ1-1; 9 positions match TRBD1. J gave up 10 bases and V 5 bases, and 17 bases lay outside the gene matches. CDR3 length: 16 residues. The germline CDR1 and CDR2 sequences are SEHNR and FQNEAQ (reference sequence). The CDR3 sequence is CASSQDPRKDRGAAFF. CDR3 DNA: TGTGCCAGCAGCCAAGACCCGCGAAAAGACAGGGGGGCAGCTTTCTTT.

This clonotype came up many times. The chain carries TRBV7-6 and TRBJ2-2; 8 bases agree with TRBD2. The CDR3 loop spans 17 amino acids. Germline trimming cut 0 bases from V and 4 bases from J; bases unmatched to any gene: 7. Per the germline V gene, CDR1 is SGHVS and CDR2 is FNYEAQ. CDR3 bases: TGTGCCAGCAGCTTAGCGTGGGGGACTAGGGGCACCGGGGAGCTGTTTTTT. Translating gives CASSLAWGTRGTGELFF.

The V call is TRBV19, the J call TRBJ1-4; TRBD1 aligns across 7 bases. Losses at the gene ends were 10 bases for V and 8 bases for J; bases not matched to a gene: 10. Germline V gene lookup returns CDR1 LNHDA and CDR2 SQIVND (reference sequence). The CDR3 length is 13 residues. The CDR3 spells CATQDARGEKLFF. CDR3 nucleotides: TGTGCCACCCAGGACGCCAGGGGGGAAAAACTGTTTTTT.

This chain links TRBV25-1 with TRBJ1-3, with D maybe TRBD1 (6 bases). V lost 0 bases, J lost 0 bases, and 6 bases lay in between. This CDR3 spans 15 amino acids. CDR1 and CDR2 (germline): MGHDK, SYGVNS. The CDR3 is CASSEYRGSGNTIYF. The CDR3 bases are TGTGCCAGCAGTGAATACAGGGGCTCTGGAAACACCATATATTTT.

Notes on this clonotype: A junction end diverges from the germline sequence, so it may reflect a read error. J is TRBJ2-3 and V is TRBV7-3; TRBD1 matches at 8 bases. Germline V lookup: CDR1 SGHTA, CDR2 FQGTGA. The CDR3 extends over 17 amino acids. The CDR3 is CASSLIQGGGSTDTQYF. The DNA of the CDR3 is TGTGCCAGCAGTTTAATACAGGGGGGCGGGAGCACAGATACGCAGTATTTT.

Ten or more counts support this clonotype. This chain links TRBV29-1 with TRBJ1-2; D remains unclear. Deletions cut 1 base from V and 7 bases from J, with 7 bases between. CDR3 size: 11 residues. Germline V gene data show CDR1 as SQVTM and CDR2 as ANQGSEA. The CDR3 nucleotides read TGCAGCGTTGAAGGACACCGTGGCTACACCTTC. Amino acids: CSVEGHRGYTF.

This clonotype has ten or more counts. The DNA of the CDR3 is TGTGCCAGCAGCAACAGGTTGTATGGGGAGACCCAGTACTTC. It encodes CASSNRLYGETQYF. The rearrangement joins TRBV5-8 to TRBJ2-5, with D perhaps TRBD1 (5 bases). Germline CDR1 and CDR2: SGHTS and YDEGEE. The CDR3 loop spans 14 amino acids. V lost 4 bases to trimming and J lost 5 bases, with 15 bases between them.

This chain links TRBV5-5 with TRBJ1-4; tentatively, D is TRBD1 (6 bases). Trimming removed 0 bases from V and 4 bases from J, with 10 bases in between. Germline values: CDR1 SGHKS, CDR2 YYEKEE (reference sequence). The CDR3 runs 15 residues. CDR3 nucleotides: TGTGCCAGCAGCTTGGAATACAGGGATAATGAAAAACTGTTTTTT. The encoded protein is CASSLEYRDNEKLFF.